This TCR beta chain stems from a study of human versus mouse CDR3 diversity and MHC coevolution. General study findings and limits: Mice had fewer CDR3 deletions and insertions than humans on average. About 6 MHC II alleles selected the human T cells. By iCHAO1, human TCR beta clonotypes numbered about 1.6 million, the most.

Details on this clone: Its specificity is unknown.

Profiling relied on immunoSEQ multiplex PCR, and the TCRdb table lists in-frame clones only, not all of them. The sample has about 60,000 clones; approximately 94% are singletons. V was shortened by 2 bases and J by 5 bases, with 12 bases between the two germline ends. The CDR3 extends over 14 amino acids. Germline CDR1 and CDR2: SEHNR and FQNEAQ (reference sequence). Sorting isolated naive CD4 T cells lacking CD45RO and expressing CD62L. This chain connects TRBV7-9 to TRBJ1-1; D is perhaps TRBD1 (5 bases). What was sequenced was naive CD4+ T cells from blood. Subset in this sample: CD45RO-negative CD62L-positive naive CD4 T cells. The origin of this receptor is a person aged 55 to 75 in good health. The CDR3 sequence is CASSLTWGGTEAFF. CDR3 sequence (DNA): TGTGCCAGCAGCTTAACTTGGGGGGGAACTGAAGCTTTCTTT.